This T cell receptor (beta chain) originates from a study of long-term antiretroviral therapy in people with HIV. Across the study: Earliest sampling preceded the 2015 immediate-ART recommendation by about a decade.

Between the trimmed V and J ends, which lost 0 bases and 6 bases, there was a span of 9 bases. The CDR3 has 14 residues. In germline, CDR1 is MNHEY, CDR2 SVGAGI. In its sample, this clone was seen once. Researchers report immunoSEQ v3.0 was run at survey level. Sequencing was performed with immunoSEQ multiplex PCR; in TCRdb, only in-frame clones are kept and a portion is missing. The data contain roughly 16,000 clones, around 94% of them singletons. This receptor was obtained from a woman aged 45 to 65 with HIV. The V gene is TRBV6-5, the J gene TRBJ2-1; no reliable D call. Sequences were derived from unsorted PBMCs, sampled around 6.5 years after starting antiretroviral therapy. CDR3 in amino acids: CASSYSSWGNEQFF. CDR3 DNA: TGTGCCAGCAGTTACTCGTCGTGGGGCAATGAGCAGTTCTTC.